Presented here are 25 T cell receptor beta chains from one specimen sequenced in a study of T cells in Graves' hyperthyroidism and ophthalmopathy. Amplified TCR beta CDR3 regions came from RNA transcripts. First-round RT-PCR targeting the TCR CDR3 was performed with the HTBI primer set. TCRdb reprocessed the multiplex PCR reads via MiXCR and lists one record per CDR3 protein. The sample lists 700,000 or so distinct CDR3 sequences; about 15% were seen once. Sequencing used blood. Source of these receptors: a man aged 18 to 29 with Graves' hyperthyroidism.

This clonotype was observed many times. The chain carries TRBV7-2 and TRBJ2-1, with D tentatively TRBD1 or TRBD2 (6 bases each). This CDR3 is 16 amino acids long. V lost 3 bases and J 9 bases, leaving 21 bases between the germline ends. Germline V gene data show CDR1 as SGHTA and CDR2 as FQGNSA. Here the CDR3 reads CASSLRGAGPRGEQFF. In DNA, the CDR3 is TGTGCCAGCAGCTTGAGGGGGGCAGGGCCCAGGGGTGAGCAGTTCTTC.

This clonotype was recorded only once. The CDR3 region is CASSDSSDTGELFF. Here the CDR3 DNA reads TGTGCCAGCAGTGACTCTAGCGACACCGGGGAGCTGTTTTTT. The J gene is TRBJ2-2, the V gene TRBV6-4; weak D call: TRBD2 (5 bases). V dropped 0 bases and J dropped 3 bases, with 5 bases sitting between them. CDR3 size: 14 residues. Germline assignment: CDR1 MRHNA and CDR2 SNTAGT.

This clonotype has a count of ten or more. This rearrangement joins TRBV10-3 to TRBJ2-1; D remains ambiguous. Trimming pared 5 bases from V and 6 bases from J, leaving 5 bases between. Germline CDR1 reads ENHRY; CDR2 reads SYGVKD. The CDR3 loop spans 11 amino acids. The CDR3 DNA sequence: TGTGCCATCAGTTATGGCAATGAGCAGTTCTTC. Translating gives CAISYGNEQFF.

This clonotype came up a few times. V is TRBV6-5 and J is TRBJ1-2; D is unresolved. The CDR3 is 13 residues long. The V end was cut by 5 bases, the J end by 4 bases, with 11 bases between. Germline-derived CDR1 and CDR2 are MNHEY and SVGAGI. CDR3: CASSVNSFYGYTF. The CDR3 DNA sequence: TGTGCCAGCAGTGTTAACAGTTTCTATGGCTACACCTTC.

The rearrangement links TRBV7-2 to TRBJ2-3; D possibly corresponds to TRBD1 (5 bases). Germline V gene sequence: CDR1 SGHTA, CDR2 FQGNSA. Trimming shortened V by 3 bases and J by 3 bases, and 13 bases separated the two germline ends. The CDR3 has 15 residues. The CDR3: CASSLIGHGTDTQYF. The CDR3 DNA sequence: TGTGCCAGCAGCTTGATAGGACACGGGACAGATACGCAGTATTTT.

This clonotype was seen at least ten times. The chain has TRBV12-3 or TRBV12-4 and TRBJ2-5; D is undetermined. There are 14 residues in the CDR3. Trimming left V 4 bases short and J 1 base short, with 10 bases between. CDR3 loop: CASSSRTLQETQYF. The CDR3 DNA is TGTGCCAGCAGTTCCAGGACGCTCCAAGAGACCCAGTACTTC.

The chain recombines TRBV4-3 with TRBJ1-6; 9 bases fit TRBD1. In germline, CDR1 is LGHNA, CDR2 YSLEER. Trimming cost V 4 bases and J 7 bases; bases outside gene matches: 5. The CDR3 has 15 amino acids. CDR3 sequence: CASSPGDRVNSPLHF. CDR3 in DNA: TGCGCCAGCAGCCCAGGGGACAGGGTGAATTCACCCCTCCACTTT.

This clonotype occurred many times. The chain joins TRBV18 to TRBJ2-7, with D hard to call. Trimming removed 6 bases at V and 7 bases at J, with 16 bases between. This CDR3 is built from 13 residues. The germline gives CDR1 KGHSH, CDR2 LQKENI. The CDR3 is CASSQDLIKEQYF. The CDR3 DNA reads TGTGCCAGCTCTCAGGATCTGATTAAGGAGCAGTACTTC.

The gene calls are TRBV10-3 and TRBJ2-3, with 14 bases aligning to TRBD2. This CDR3 is built from 16 residues. CDR1 is ENHRY and CDR2 is SYGVKD in the germline V gene. Trimming cost V 6 bases and J 4 bases; bases outside gene matches: 6. The CDR3 DNA reads TGTGCCATCAGCTTGACTAGCGGGAGGGGAGCAGATACGCAGTATTTT. Amino acid sequence: CAISLTSGRGADTQYF.

The CDR3 coding sequence is TGTGCCAGCAGCTTAGGGGGGGGGGGTTGGAATGAGCAGTTCTTC. It yields the protein CASSLGGGGWNEQFF. The chain carries TRBV7-8 and TRBJ2-1, with 7 bases matching TRBD2. CDR1 SGHVS and CDR2 FQNEAQ come from the germline V gene. The CDR3 is made up of 15 amino acids. The V and J ends lost 1 base and 7 bases, in that order; junction bases with no gene match: 7.

At least ten counts were recorded for this clonotype. The chain uses TRBV2 and TRBJ1-5; no firm D call. This CDR3 region has 14 residues. Germline values: CDR1 SNHLY, CDR2 FYNNEI. With 6 bases removed from V and 4 bases from J, the gap between germline ends came to 13 bases. This CDR3 is CASRFWGGNQPQHF. The CDR3, as DNA: TGTGCCAGCAGGTTCTGGGGAGGGAATCAGCCCCAGCATTTT. The variable domain in full, with the rest retrieved from reference TRBV2 and TRBJ1-5, is EPEVTQTPSHQVTQMGQEVILRCVPISNHLYFYWYRQILGQKVEFLVSFYNNEISEKSEIFDDQFSVERPDGSNFTLKIRSTKLEDSAMYFCASRFWGGNQPQHFGDGTRLSIL.

This clonotype was seen a few times. The rearrangement uses TRBV7-3 and TRBJ1-1; D unresolved. The CDR3 extends over 13 amino acids. The ends were cut back, 4 bases at V and 4 bases at J, with 10 bases in the middle. CDR1 SGHTA and CDR2 FQGTGA come from the germline V gene. In DNA form, the CDR3 reads TGTGCCAGCAGCTCCGGTTTTGGCACTGAAGCTTTCTTT. Translating it yields CASSSGFGTEAFF.

J is TRBJ1-1 and V is TRBV19; TRBD1 aligns across 10 bases. The trim removed 11 bases at V and 7 bases at J, leaving 7 bases unmatched. CDR3 length: 12 amino acids. Germline V gene lookup returns CDR1 LNHDA and CDR2 SQIVND (reference sequence). The CDR3, as DNA: TGTGCCTCCTCGGGACAGGGGTATGAAGCTTTCTTT. Translation gives CASSGQGYEAFF.

In this sample, this clonotype turned up a few times. The rearrangement uses TRBV5-8 and TRBJ1-1, with 7 bases matching TRBD1. V lost 3 bases to trimming and J lost 4 bases; unmatched junction nucleotides: 6. The CDR3 runs 14 residues. Germline V gene data show CDR1 as SGHTS and CDR2 as YDEGEE. The CDR3 sequence is CASSYRGFGTEAFF. The CDR3 DNA reads as TGTGCCAGCAGCTACAGGGGATTTGGCACTGAAGCTTTCTTT.

This clonotype was observed many times. The chain joins TRBV7-9 to TRBJ2-7; possible D gene TRBD2, 6 bases. CDR1 and CDR2 from the germline V gene are SEHNR and FQNEAQ (reference sequence). CDR3 length: 13 amino acids. Deletions cut 1 base from V and 5 bases from J, with 9 bases between. The CDR3 region is CASSLDGGNEQYF. CDR3 nucleotide sequence: TGTGCCAGCAGCTTAGATGGGGGGAACGAGCAGTACTTC.

This chain's CDR3 is CASSLFNSGLASEQFF. Written as DNA, the CDR3 is TGTGCCAGCAGCTTATTCAATTCAGGACTAGCTAGTGAGCAGTTCTTC. The gene calls are TRBV7-3 and TRBJ2-1, with TRBD2 identical over 8 bases. CDR1 and CDR2 (germline): SGHTA, FQGTGA. The ends lost 2 bases at V and 9 bases at J; junction bases unmatched: 12. This CDR3 has 16 amino acids.

This clonotype came up many times. The V and J genes are TRBV20-1 and TRBJ2-1; D gene uncertain. V was pared by 5 bases and J by 0 bases, with 8 bases between. The CDR3 has 13 residues. CDR1 is DFQATT, CDR2 SNEGSKA, per germline (reference sequence). This CDR3 is CSAPDASYNEQFF. The CDR3 bases are TGCAGTGCTCCGGACGCCTCCTACAATGAGCAGTTCTTC.

At least ten counts were recorded for this clonotype. As DNA, the CDR3 is TGTGCCAGCAGCCCCGGACAGGGGAACACTGAAGCTTTCTTT. It is translated as CASSPGQGNTEAFF. The chain has TRBV18 and TRBJ1-1; 8 nucleotides agree with TRBD1. Germline V gene sequence: CDR1 KGHSH, CDR2 LQKENI. J gave up 1 base and V 8 bases, and 6 bases lay outside the gene matches. This CDR3 comprises 14 residues.

The chain employs TRBV15 and TRBJ1-5; D is uncertain. The CDR3 is 13 amino acids. The germline CDR1 and CDR2 sequences are LNHNV and YYDKDF (reference sequence). The ends were cut back, 3 bases at V and 7 bases at J, with 10 bases in the middle. The CDR3 DNA sequence: TGTGCCACCAGCAGTAAAGCGGGGCAGCCCCAGCATTTT. Its protein is CATSSKAGQPQHF.

The chain has TRBV14 and TRBJ2-1; 8 bases line up with TRBD2. CDR1 and CDR2 (germline): SGHDN, FVKESK. This CDR3 has 16 amino acids. The V gene end was trimmed by 4 bases and the J gene end by 1 base; junction bases not matched to a gene: 6. CDR3 region: CASSPRGGWSYNEQFF. The CDR3 DNA reads TGTGCCAGCAGCCCCCGGGGGGGATGGTCCTACAATGAGCAGTTCTTC.

The rearrangement joins TRBV7-9 to TRBJ2-1, with D unresolved. The CDR3 sequence is 18 residues long. The germline V and J ends were trimmed by 0 bases and 4 bases, with 19 bases remaining between them. The germline V gene has CDR1 SEHNR and CDR2 FQNEAQ (reference sequence). CDR3 nucleotides: TGTGCCAGCAGCTTAGCGTCCCCCTTTTCTCCCCTTTACAATGAGCAGTTCTTC. Encoded protein: CASSLASPFSPLYNEQFF.

V usage is TRBV6-1 and J usage is TRBJ2-5, with D possibly being TRBD1 (6 bases). CDR3 size: 13 residues. Between the trimmed V and J ends, which lost 8 bases and 5 bases, there was a span of 15 bases. CDR1 is MNHNS, CDR2 SASEGT, per germline. The DNA for the CDR3 is TGTGCCAGCTCACAGGGAGAGTGGGAGACCCAGTACTTC. It is translated as CASSQGEWETQYF.

The gene calls are TRBV20-1 and TRBJ2-1; 7 nucleotides agree with TRBD2. Germline trimming cut 6 bases from V and 4 bases from J; bases unmatched to any gene: 3. This CDR3 contains 12 residues. CDR1 and CDR2 (germline): DFQATT, SNEGSKA (reference sequence). CDR3 residues: CSASGVYNEQFF. DNA of the CDR3: TGCAGTGCGAGCGGGGTTTACAATGAGCAGTTCTTC.

This sequence joins TRBV20-1 and TRBJ1-1, with 8 bases lining up with TRBD1. The CDR3 consists of 15 residues. The germline V gene has CDR1 DFQATT and CDR2 SNEGSKA (reference sequence). V dropped 2 bases and J dropped 3; count of bases not matched to a gene: 8. The CDR3 DNA is TGCAGTGCTAGAATGTTCGGACAGGGAGACACTGAAGCTTTCTTT. Translation: CSARMFGQGDTEAFF.

This clonotype appeared a few times. This rearrangement joins TRBV19 to TRBJ2-2, with no clear D. The CDR3 spans 14 residues. Trimming stripped 2 bases from V and 5 bases from J, with 9 bases between. From germline, CDR1 is LNHDA and CDR2 SQIVND (reference sequence). In nucleotides, the CDR3 is TGTGCCAGTAGTATAAAGGCAAGGACCGGGGAGCTGTTTTTT. This codes for CASSIKARTGELFF.